This T cell receptor beta chain was retrieved from a study of T cell changes during pregnancy in multiple sclerosis. The protocol was immunoSEQ multiplex PCR, while the TCRdb copy is restricted to in-frame clones and leaves out a portion. The table records fewer than 150,000 clones, 90% to 98% of them present only once. The V end was cut by 7 bases, the J end by 6 bases, with 15 bases between. Germline V gene lookup returns CDR1 WSHSY and CDR2 SAAADI. CDR3 length equals 13 residues. The chain uses TRBV10-2 and TRBJ1-1, with D possibly being TRBD1 (6 bases). This sequence was found in a female donor with multiple sclerosis, enrolled in a pregnancy study. Sequenced material: peripheral blood, taken after pregnancy. CDR3 in amino acids: CASTQQGWSEAFF. CDR3 nucleotides: TGCGCCAGCACCCAACAGGGCTGGTCTGAAGCTTTCTTT.